The rows below give T cell receptor beta chains drawn from one sample of a study of control samples from healthy donors and cancer patients. Measured with immunoSEQ multiplex PCR; TCRdb has only the in-frame clones, and not every one. Found here are fewer than 300,000 clones, approximately 80% of them singletons; the top ten hold 13%. The specimen was PBMCs. These receptor sequences come from a woman aged 60 to 75 with lung cancer. Both conserved end residues are part of each CDR3. A D gene is named only where the DNA matches it firmly. Expanded clones are given a class, and other clones once, few, many or no size at all.

once,-,TRBV7-3,TRBJ1-2,TGTGCCAGCAGCTCCCCCGGGACGGGCGGTGGCTACACCTTC,CASSSPGTGGGYTF
-,TRBD1,TRBV28,TRBJ1-1,TGTGCCAGCAGTTCCCTCATGGGGACAGGGGCAAAAGCTTTCTTT,CASSSLMGTGAKAFF
-,TRBD2,TRBV3-1/TRBV3-2,TRBJ2-2,TGTGCCAGCAGCATAGGACTAGCGGGAGCCGGGGAGCTGTTTTTT,CASSIGLAGAGELFF
-,TRBD2,TRBV5-6,TRBJ2-1,TGTGCCAGCAGCTTCGTTGGAGGCGCGGGGGGGACATCCTACAATGAGCAGTTCTTC,CASSFVGGAGGTSYNEQFF
-,-,TRBV6-5,TRBJ2-7,TGTGCCAGCAGTCTCTGGGGGGGACAGCTCTACGAGCAGTACTTC,CASSLWGGQLYEQYF
-,-,TRBV6-4,TRBJ1-1,TGTGCCAGCAGTGCCCCAGGGAAACAGAACACTGAAGCTTTCTTT,CASSAPGKQNTEAFF
once,TRBD1,TRBV7-9,TRBJ1-6,TGTGCCAGCAGCTTAGGACAGGGTGGGAATTCACCCCTCCACTTT,CASSLGQGGNSPLHF
-,-,TRBV9,TRBJ1-6,TGTGCCAGCAGCGTAGGCCCACAGTCGAATTCACCCCTCCACTTT,CASSVGPQSNSPLHF
-,TRBD1,TRBV5-5,TRBJ1-5,TGTGCCAGCAGCTGGGGACAGGGAGGCAATCAGCCCCAGCATTTT,CASSWGQGGNQPQHF
-,-,TRBV13,TRBJ2-7,TGTGCCAGCAGCTTACAGGGCCCCTCCTACGAGCAGTACTTC,CASSLQGPSYEQYF
few,TRBD1,TRBV28,TRBJ1-1,TGTGCCAGCAGTTTTTTATGGACAGGGGAAGCTTTCTTT,CASSFLWTGEAFF
few,-,TRBV19,TRBJ1-4,TGTGCCAGTAGTTCGGGACCCAAGGAAAAACTGTTTTTT,CASSSGPKEKLFF
-,TRBD1,TRBV19,TRBJ1-5,TGTGCCAGTAAGATAAGGGGAACAGGGGGCCAGCCCCAGCATTTT,CASKIRGTGGQPQHF
few,TRBD2,TRBV10-2,TRBJ2-7,TGCGCCAGCAGTGAGGATCTAGCGGGGGGTCCCTCCTACGAGCAGTACTTC,CASSEDLAGGPSYEQYF
-,TRBD1,TRBV10-2,TRBJ1-6,TGCGCCAGTAAACAAACCGGGACAGGGAATTCACCCCTCCACTTT,CASKQTGTGNSPLHF
-,-,TRBV7-6,TRBJ2-1,TGTGCCAGCAGCTTAGGACAGCCAGGGTACAATGAGCAGTTCTTC,CASSLGQPGYNEQFF
-,TRBD1,TRBV7-8,TRBJ1-5,TGTGCCAGCAGCCGGGACAGGGGGAATCAGCCCCAGCATTTT,CASSRDRGNQPQHF
few,TRBD1,TRBV6-5,TRBJ2-3,TGTGCCAGCGGAGACAGGGGCACGGATACGCAGTATTTT,CASGDRGTDTQYF
-,-,TRBV7-2,TRBJ2-1,TGTGCCAGCAGCTTAGAACCGGCCGAGGGGCAGTTCTTC,CASSLEPAEGQFF
once,-,TRBV27,TRBJ1-6,TGTGCCAGCCAAGGGGAGGCTTTGAATTCACCCCTCCACTTT,CASQGEALNSPLHF
-,-,TRBV7-9,TRBJ2-2,TGTGCCAGCAGTCCTAGACGGGAACATACCGGGGAGCTGTTTTTT,CASSPRREHTGELFF
-,-,TRBV5-6,TRBJ2-7,TGTGCCAGCAGCTCGGGACGCGAGGGGGGACCTTACTTC,CASSSGREGGPYF
-,-,TRBV5-6,TRBJ1-1,TGTGCCAGCAGCTTTCTGGACAGAGCAGGAACTGAAGCTTTCTTT,CASSFLDRAGTEAFF
-,-,TRBV3-1/TRBV3-2,TRBJ2-3,TGTGCCAGCAGCCCCCAAGGGATAGCGGATACGCAGTATTTT,CASSPQGIADTQYF
-,-,TRBV5-5,TRBJ1-1,TGTGCCAGCAGCTTACGGGAGCACAGCTATATGAACACTGAAGCTTTCTTT,CASSLREHSYMNTEAFF
many,-,TRBV5-1,TRBJ2-6,TGCGCCAGCAGGGAACCCGGGGCCAACGTCCTGACTTTC,CASREPGANVLTF
-,-,TRBV6-4,TRBJ1-1,TGTGCCAGCAGCCCCCAGGGGATGGGGTTAACTGAAGCTTTCTTT,CASSPQGMGLTEAFF
once,-,TRBV10-1,TRBJ2-2,TGCGCCACCGCGAAGGGAAGCGGCGCCGGGGAGCTGTTTTTT,CATAKGSGAGELFF
-,-,TRBV7-9,TRBJ2-7,TGTGCCAGCAGCTCTGTCCAGGGAAGCTACGAGCAGTACTTC,CASSSVQGSYEQYF
-,TRBD1,TRBV27,TRBJ1-5,TGTGCCAGCAGCCCCGGGACAGGTCACAATCAGCCCCAGCATTTT,CASSPGTGHNQPQHF
few,-,TRBV5-1,TRBJ1-4,TGCGCCAGCAGCTCAGGGTTAACTAATGAAAAACTGTTTTTT,CASSSGLTNEKLFF
-,TRBD1,TRBV7-2,TRBJ1-3,TGTGCCAGCAGGGACAGGGGTGGAAACACCATATATTTT,CASRDRGGNTIYF
-,TRBD1,TRBV9,TRBJ2-7,TGTGCCAGCAGCGTCCTAGGGGGCCCCGCCTACGAGCAGTACTTC,CASSVLGGPAYEQYF
-,TRBD1,TRBV5-1,TRBJ2-2,TGCGCCAGCAGCTTACGGGACAGGGGTGCCGGGGAGCTGTTTTTT,CASSLRDRGAGELFF
few,TRBD1,TRBV12-3/TRBV12-4,TRBJ1-1,TGTGCCAGCATCGATACAGGGGGCACTGAAGCTTTCTTT,CASIDTGGTEAFF
-,-,TRBV11-3,TRBJ2-7,TGTGCCAGCAGCTTGGGAGACTTCTACGAGCAGTACTTC,CASSLGDFYEQYF
-,-,TRBV5-1,TRBJ2-1,TGCGCCAGCAGCTCCCGGGACCCCCGCCAGCAGTTCTTC,CASSSRDPRQQFF
-,-,TRBV20-1,TRBJ1-5,TGCAGTGCTAGTGTCTCATCGGGAGATCAGCCCCAGCATTTT,CSASVSSGDQPQHF
-,-,TRBV5-1,TRBJ2-7,TGCGCCAGCAGCTTGGGCGGACCACTCTACGAGCAGTACTTC,CASSLGGPLYEQYF
-,TRBD1,TRBV15,TRBJ2-7,TGTGCCACCAGCAGAGGACAGGGAGTACAATACGAGCAGTACTTC,CATSRGQGVQYEQYF
-,TRBD1,TRBV19,TRBJ1-4,TGTGCCAGTAGTCACTACAGGGGTATTTCAACTAATGAAAAACTGTTTTTT,CASSHYRGISTNEKLFF
-,-,TRBV3-1/TRBV3-2,TRBJ1-2,TGTGCCAGCAGCGAACAGGGCGCCTATGGCTACACCTTC,CASSEQGAYGYTF
few,-,TRBV20-1,TRBJ2-7,TGCAGTGCTAGTCCCCAGCGGTACGAGCAGTACTTC,CSASPQRYEQYF
-,-,TRBV28,TRBJ2-7,TGTGCCAGCAGTCCCTTGTTAGAGCAGTACTTC,CASSPLLEQYF
-,-,TRBV4-1,TRBJ1-2,TGCGCCAGCAGCGGATCCCGCCGGCCGTCTAGGGGCTACACCTTC,CASSGSRRPSRGYTF
-,-,TRBV12-3/TRBV12-4,TRBJ2-5,TGTGCCAGCAGCAGGGGACGCGAGACCCAGTACTTC,CASSRGRETQYF
once,TRBD2,TRBV2,TRBJ2-1,TGTGCCAGCAAACTAGCGGCAGATTCCTACAATGAGCAGTTCTTC,CASKLAADSYNEQFF